This TCR beta chain was sequenced during a study of shared clonotypes between healthy human individuals. Points from the study as a whole: Genetic and exposure-history diversity was limited by the few donors.

TCRdb's table, derived via immunoSEQ multiplex PCR, lists solely in-frame clones and lacks some. This table holds almost 750,000 clones, just under 75% found once. This clone was picked up a small number of times. Its specificity is unknown. Naive CD4+ cells were CD45RA-selected; the remaining cells were memory. The ends were cut back, 0 bases at V and 6 bases at J, with 13 bases in the middle. Germline V gives CDR1 LNHNV, CDR2 YYDKDF (reference sequence). The CDR3 has 15 residues. Specimen: memory CD4+ T cells sorted from blood. The subset here: CD45RA-negative fraction. The origin of this receptor is a young woman in good health. V is TRBV15 and J is TRBJ2-3; D tentatively fits TRBD1 or TRBD2 (6 bases each). CDR3 in DNA: TGTGCCACCAGCAGAGATTCCGGGGGCGTGGATACGCAGTATTTT. This sequence encodes CATSRDSGGVDTQYF.